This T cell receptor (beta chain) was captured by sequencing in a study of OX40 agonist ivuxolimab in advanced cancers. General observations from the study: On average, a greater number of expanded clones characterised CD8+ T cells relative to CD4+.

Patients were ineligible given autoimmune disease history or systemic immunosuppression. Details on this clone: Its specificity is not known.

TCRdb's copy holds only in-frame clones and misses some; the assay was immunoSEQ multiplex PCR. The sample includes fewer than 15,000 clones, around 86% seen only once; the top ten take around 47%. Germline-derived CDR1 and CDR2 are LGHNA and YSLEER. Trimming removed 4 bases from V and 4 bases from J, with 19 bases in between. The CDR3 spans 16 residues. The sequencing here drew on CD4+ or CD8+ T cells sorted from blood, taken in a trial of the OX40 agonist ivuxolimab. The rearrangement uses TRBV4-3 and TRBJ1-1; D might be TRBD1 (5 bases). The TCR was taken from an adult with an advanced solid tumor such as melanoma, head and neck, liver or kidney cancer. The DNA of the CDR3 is TGCGCCAGCAGCCCGTCGGGGGGAAAGGGAGGCACTGAAGCTTTCTTT. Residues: CASSPSGGKGGTEAFF.